Included here is one TCR beta chain sequence, with context. The clone's antigen remains unknown. No much larger clone is present one base from it, and per-base qualities are unavailable. This specimen belongs to a study of cytomegalovirus exposure and HLA in healthy donors (dated by TCRdb to the late 2010s). As for the study more broadly: An earlier analysis of more than 550 of the donors reported 250 to 300 Gb of sequence data and 117 million unique TCR beta sequences obtained from about 170 million T cells. The study profiled the T cell repertoires of more than 500 subjects by immunosequencing and related them to cytomegalovirus serostatus. The study was designed to test whether signatures of past pathogen exposure could be identified by cataloging public T cell receptors. Along with the approximately 700-subject first cohort, a separate validation cohort of over a hundred different subjects was used. Every discovery cohort repertoire had been produced on one sequencing platform. Across 398 genotyped donors of the cohort, an average of roughly 250,000 unique TCR beta nucleotide sequences per donor were sequenced, and roughly a sixth of those sequences were non-productive. Donor age, sex, ethnicity and CMV serostatus were compiled together with the repertoire data. A later genetic analysis used genome-wide SNP genotypes for about 60% of the roughly 700 donors, treating that subset as a discovery cohort. In the later analysis, no new phenotypic data were used to find candidate immune exposures; instead, reliance was placed on TCR beta sequences and their occurrence across donors. The genetic ancestry cluster associated with self-reported Caucasian donors included over 65% of the approximately 410 genotyped donors. A few DR-DQ haplotypes were handled as single units for association and clustering because linkage in the cohort was strong. The study combined high-throughput TCR immunosequencing, statistical association of individual TCRs with disease status, and machine learning to predict cytomegalovirus infection status. To study patterns of TCR occurrence, a later analysis re-analyzed previously published TCR beta repertoires from 666 donors and added high-resolution HLA genotyping. The number of donors typed differed by locus, with roughly 629-640 for A, B, C, DRB1 and DQB1, roughly 520 for DQA1, 600 to 610 for DPA1, and approximately 470 for DPB1. Both class I and class II loci were covered by HLA typing, at four-digit resolution. An earlier analysis of 587 of the donors applied high-throughput TCR beta sequencing to assess whether each TCR beta V gene segment acted as functional or pseudogenic. Roughly 300 gigabases of sequencing data and around 87 million unique TCR sequences were included in an early release covering several hundred HLA-typed donors. Study-wide findings and limitations: Compared with equally common non-associated chains, HLA-associated TCR beta chains in a later analysis were more clonally expanded and had lower generation probabilities. In this cohort, only TCR beta chains were sequenced, and detectable features were limited by the absence of alpha or paired-chain data. Because HLA typing was unavailable for some donors at each locus, only the typed subset was used in association tests. Assigning TCR associations to individual alleles was difficult when HLA alleles, especially DR and DQ, strongly co-occurred. According to the authors, the approach could potentially be generalized to other disease states and immunological phenotypes. In a later genetic analysis, a missense DCLRE1C variant was associated with V-gene and J-gene trimming of TCR beta chains, and the association was replicated in an independent cohort. Compared with the 666-donor mean, donors in an Asian-associated ancestry cluster had fewer N-insertions in productive TCRs, according to a later genetic analysis. The classifier was reported to diagnose cytomegalovirus status with high specificity and sensitivity in both the original and validation cohorts. A later analysis found that TCR association rates varied across HLA loci, with DRB1 alleles showing the most associated TCRs and HLA-C alleles the fewest. A further reported finding was that TCR beta sequences accurately predicted the HLA-A and HLA-B alleles for most subjects in the first cohort. The sequencing pipeline was judged likely to have produced a cluster of highly shared sequence variants as a technical artifact. In a later analysis, most CMV-associated TCR beta chains were found to appear HLA-restricted, with HLA associations seemingly driven largely by CMV exposure. At a false discovery rate of 0.05, a later analysis linked some 18,000 TCR beta sequences to specific HLA alleles. In a later analysis, several top co-occurrence clusters were reported to appear linked to parvovirus B19, influenza, CMV and Epstein-Barr virus. Linkage disequilibrium might explain the correlated functional status among segregating V segments, but an unknown experimental factor could not be excluded. In the study, some 160 TCR beta chains were listed as associated with cytomegalovirus. Because counts were too low, about 18 rarely observed V segments, including chromosome 9 orphons, were excluded from the earlier analysis of 587 of the donors. A few of the identified cytomegalovirus-associated TCR beta chains were confirmed in vitro to be specific for cytomegalovirus antigens. An earlier analysis of 587 of the donors showed that most TCR beta V segments appeared in productive rearrangements either about 87% or about 30% of the time, which broadly matched IMGT annotations. Presence/absence analyses assumed roughly uniform sequencing depth across donors, an assumption that may not hold. The 87-base-pair reads could not distinguish some IMGT-functional V segments, including TRBV6-2 and TRBV6-3, so those segments were excluded. For the cohort, immune exposure information was limited to CMV serostatus. While some public TCRs were present in many individuals, most TCR sequences turned up only very rarely across donors.

V and J are trimmed by 3 bases and 0 bases, and the gene matches miss 0 bases of the junction. The CDR3 numbers 15 residues from cysteine through phenylalanine. The sequence is cut down to CDR3 DNA, 45 bases in frame from base 1. Per the germline V gene, MGHRA is the CDR1 and YSYEKL is the CDR2. The cohort consisted of 600 to 700 healthy bone marrow donors. All cohort members were sampled while nominally healthy, although unrecorded immune exposures were likely present. The donor was CMV seropositive and belonged to the group of 250 to 350 seropositive cohort members. Every donor gave a peripheral blood sample, and the peripheral blood mononuclear cells from that sample were used for TCR beta sequencing. Genomic DNA extraction from the blood cell samples was performed with the Qiagen DNeasy Blood Extraction Kit. Preparation of the library involved the immunoSEQ multiplex PCR assay. For the multiplex PCR, a mixture combining 60 forward primers for TCR Vbeta segments and 13 reverse primers for TCR Jbeta segments was used. The CDR3 region of rearranged TCR beta genes was amplified from genomic DNA by a multiplex PCR assay. The Illumina HiSeq System was used to sequence the amplified TCR beta libraries as 87-base-pair reads. The authors' analysis ran thus. In a later analysis, some 80 million unique TCR beta chains were counted across the roughly 610 repertoires, and approximately 11 million of these chains were shared by at least two donors. To remove PCR and sequencing errors, raw reads were error-corrected and collapsed into unique sequences using a nearest-neighbor algorithm that merged closely related sequences. CDR3 sequences were aligned to IMGT reference sequences to assign V, D and J gene segments. For a sequence to be retained, a match of at least six nucleotides to both a V gene segment and a J gene segment was required. A rearrangement counted as productive if the CDR3 had no stop codons and remained in frame with V and J, and every other rearrangement counted as non-productive. Following IMGT convention, CDR3 was defined as the stretch from the second conserved V-encoded cysteine to the conserved J-encoded phenylalanine. The earlier analysis of about 590 of the donors excluded sequences that lacked an unambiguous match to a single V gene segment. An earlier analysis of 450 to 650 of the donors called V segments functional above 56.7% productive rearrangements and segregating when the between-donor standard deviation exceeded 5%. A statistical classification framework was built to diagnose cytomegalovirus status from the catalog of TCR beta chain sequences. V and J gene assignment, in a later analysis, came from comparing TCR nucleotide sequences with IMGT/GENE-DB human TR gene sequences. Using the TCRdist pipeline, a later analysis assigned CDR3 sequences along with most-parsimonious VDJ recombination scenarios. In a later analysis, every TCR beta chain was defined by the combination of its CDR3 amino acid sequence and its V-gene family, and reads without a unique V-gene family were dropped. A later analysis removed 550 to 650 highly shared, low-generation-probability nucleotide sequences to deal with suspected cross-contamination and a sequencing artifact. In a later analysis, a clonal expansion index for each public chain was calculated from normalized within-repertoire ranks of inferred template counts. In a later analysis, generation probabilities were computed using a VDJ recombination model fitted to out-of-frame rearrangements, and the results were checked against IGoR. In a later analysis, hypergeometric tests were used to score TCR-TCR, TCR-HLA and TCR-CMV co-occurrence, with a repertoire-size bias correction applied to TCR pairs. To estimate false discovery rates, a later analysis permuted the HLA or CMV assignments 20 times. In a later analysis, co-occurring TCRs were grouped using DBSCAN, with TCRdist sequence similarity added in when clustering inside HLA-allele-positive subsets. Repertoires with fewer than 30,000 or more than 120,000 public chains were left out of co-occurrence clustering, as were five repertoires with anomalous nucleotide sharing. Imported from immuneACCESS, the table was reduced by TCRdb to in-frame sequences with V and J called. These copies leave out some clones; in studies compared against another copy, an unresolved V gene accounts for under half, and the cause of the remainder is not known. V, J and clone size reflect that table, while D and trimming were determined from the DNA. The sample yields about 130,000 clones; roughly three quarters were counted once. The ten largest make up approximately 11% of the sample.

The receptor chain draws on TRBV4-1 and TRBJ2-7, with TRBD1 matching 12 junction bases. The TCR originated in a man aged 25 to 40 in good health and CMV-seropositive. Sample: PBMCs. CDR3 loop: CASSQGQGASYEQYF. The DNA is TGCGCCAGCAGCCAGGGACAGGGGGCCTCCTACGAGCAGTACTTC.